The entry below gives a single T cell receptor beta chain sequence along with its context. Its specificity is unknown. These data belong to a study of shared clonotypes between healthy human individuals. TCRdb's table, derived via immunoSEQ multiplex PCR, lists solely in-frame clones and lacks some. Among around 1.5 million clones, roughly 98% were seen once, and the ten largest hold 0.4% to 0.45%. Study results and limitations: Sequencing depth was expected to influence donor clonotype sharing. Naive subsets generally had larger estimated richness than memory subsets. Compared with clonotypes that all four donors shared, non-shared clonotypes had lower generation probabilities.

The J segment lost 0 bases and the V segment lost 2 bases, leaving 5 bases of the junction unmatched. The CDR3 runs to 15 residues. Per the germline V gene, CDR1 is SGHRS and CDR2 is YFSETQ. Donors had no recently reported acute infections or vaccinations and were HIV-negative. This receptor was identified in a man aged 30 to 45 in good health. Source material: naive CD4+ T cells sorted from blood. Specified subset: CD45RA+ positively selected. This rearrangement joins TRBV5-1 to TRBJ2-7, with 7 bases identical to TRBD2. In DNA, the CDR3 is TGCGCCAGCAGCTTTACTAGCGTCAACTCCTACGAGCAGTACTTC. This encodes CASSFTSVNSYEQYF.